Listed below are T cell receptor beta chains from one sample, sequenced in a study of identical twins' blood T cells. TCRdb re-called the 5' RACE reads through MiXCR, storing one row per CDR3 protein. The data hold fewer than 450,000 distinct CDR3 sequences, with 28% observed a single time. The specimen was PBMCs. The origin of the receptors is a woman aged 18 to 55 in good health. CDR3s include the opening cysteine and the closing phenylalanine or tryptophan. A D gene is named only where the DNA matches it firmly. Some rows have no size entry. The others give once, few or many, or a class for an expanded clone.

.,TRBJ1-1,TRBV19,few,CASIQGEGTEAFF,TGTGCCAGTATTCAAGGGGAAGGCACTGAAGCTTTCTTT
.,TRBJ2-1,TRBV29-1,many,CSVGRQDGEQFF,TGCAGCGTTGGTCGGCAGGACGGTGAGCAGTTCTTC
.,TRBJ2-2,TRBV7-6,few,CASSLRGIGGELFF,TGTGCCAGCAGCTTAAGAGGAATCGGAGGGGAGCTGTTTTTT
TRBD1,TRBJ1-2,TRBV19,.,CASSIRDSSSNYGYTF,TGTGCCAGTAGTATCCGGGACAGCTCTTCTAACTATGGCTACACCTTC
.,TRBJ1-2,TRBV25-1,few,CASSPLRGADGYTF,TGTGCCAGCAGCCCGCTTAGGGGAGCGGATGGCTACACCTTC
TRBD1,TRBJ1-2,TRBV20-1,many,CSATDRSIGGYTF,TGCAGTGCTACGGACAGGTCTATCGGTGGCTACACCTTC
.,TRBJ1-1,TRBV5-6,.,CASSFQRGVGGGETEAFF,TGTGCCAGCAGCTTTCAGCGGGGTGTGGGGGGTGGGGAGACTGAAGCTTTCTTT
.,TRBJ2-7,TRBV7-9,.,CASSLGRTGTCF,TGTGCCAGCAGCTTAGGTCGGACGGGAACGTGCTTC
.,TRBJ2-5,TRBV5-6,many,CASSLVLEETQYF,TGTGCCAGCAGCTTGGTGCTCGAGGAGACCCAGTACTTC
.,TRBJ1-1,TRBV9,few,CASSVDQNTEAFF,TGTGCCAGCAGCGTAGATCAGAACACTGAAGCTTTCTTT
.,TRBJ1-5,TRBV19,.,CASSINFNQPQHF,TGTGCCAGTAGTATAAACTTCAACCAGCCCCAGCATTTT
TRBD2,TRBJ2-7,TRBV6-2/TRBV6-3,many,CASSYRDSGNYEQYF,TGTGCCAGCAGTTACCGAGATAGCGGGAATTACGAGCAGTACTTC
.,TRBJ1-1,TRBV9,few,CASSSDTHTEAFF,TGTGCCAGCAGCTCAGACACACACACTGAAGCTTTCTTT
TRBD1,TRBJ1-1,TRBV19,few,CASSIAGGINTEAFF,TGTGCCAGTAGTATCGCAGGGGGCATAAACACTGAAGCTTTCTTT
.,TRBJ1-5,TRBV6-2/TRBV6-3,.,CASSYAGHLSRQPQHF,TGTGCCAGCAGTTATGCGGGACACTTGTCTCGTCAGCCCCAGCATTTT
TRBD2,TRBJ2-7,TRBV12-5,.,CASGPSLAGAYEQHF,TGTGCTAGTGGCCCTTCTCTAGCGGGGGCCTACGAGCAGCACTTC
.,TRBJ1-1,TRBV29-1,.,CSVEMDSYTEAFF,TGCAGCGTTGAAATGGACAGTTACACTGAAGCTTTCTTT
TRBD1,TRBJ2-1,TRBV29-1,few,CSVDFGQGGGEQFF,TGCAGCGTTGATTTCGGACAGGGTGGGGGTGAGCAGTTCTTC
.,TRBJ2-2,TRBV20-1,.,CSAGGNTGELFF,TGCAGTGCCGGCGGGAACACCGGGGAGCTGTTTTTT
.,TRBJ2-5,TRBV18,.,CASSPRGARETQYF,TGTGCCAGCTCCCCCAGAGGGGCTCGGGAGACCCAGTACTTC
TRBD2,TRBJ2-1,TRBV5-1,.,CASSLWTGGSDEQFF,TGCGCCAGCAGCCTTTGGACTGGCGGGAGTGATGAGCAGTTCTTC
.,TRBJ1-5,TRBV20-1,few,CSARDRPTALQHF,TGCAGTGCTAGAGATAGGCCGACAGCGCTCCAGCATTTT
.,TRBJ2-3,TRBV5-1,.,CASSLGNWADTQYF,TGCGCCAGCAGCTTGGGTAATTGGGCAGATACGCAGTATTTT
.,TRBJ2-3,TRBV29-1,many,CSVFTAPDTQYF,TGCAGCGTATTCACAGCCCCAGATACGCAGTATTTT
.,TRBJ1-6,TRBV5-1,few,CASSLEGLSSYNSPLHF,TGCGCCAGCAGCTTGGAGGGTCTGAGCTCCTATAATTCACCCCTCCACTTT
TRBD1,TRBJ1-2,TRBV29-1,few,CSVVGTEKSYGYTF,TGCAGCGTTGTGGGGACAGAGAAGAGCTATGGCTACACCTTC
.,TRBJ1-1,TRBV29-1,few,CSVRQGNTEAFF,TGCAGCGTCCGCCAGGGGAACACTGAAGCTTTCTTT
.,TRBJ2-1,TRBV20-1,few,CSARVGGPNEQFF,TGCAGTGCTAGAGTGGGGGGGCCGAATGAGCAGTTCTTC
TRBD2,TRBJ2-1,TRBV19,.,CTSTPGLTWNEQFF,TGTACCAGTACCCCGGGACTAACTTGGAATGAGCAGTTCTTC
.,TRBJ1-2,TRBV4-3,.,CASSQEVGSGYTF,TGCGCCAGCAGCCAAGAGGTAGGGTCTGGCTACACCTTC
.,TRBJ2-3,TRBV29-1,few,CSVVEGRRGDTQYF,TGCAGCGTAGTGGAAGGAAGGAGGGGAGATACGCAGTATTTT
.,TRBJ1-5,TRBV5-1,.,CASSLGQFNQPQHF,TGCGCCAGCAGCTTGGGACAGTTCAATCAGCCCCAGCATTTT
TRBD1,TRBJ1-1,TRBV5-1,few,CASGDGDRGRTEAFF,TGCGCCAGCGGCGACGGGGACAGGGGAAGGACTGAAGCTTTCTTT
.,TRBJ2-7,TRBV7-2,many,CASSLEATYEQYF,TGTGCCAGCAGCTTGGAGGCGACCTACGAGCAGTACTTC
.,TRBJ2-7,TRBV5-1,.,CASSLSGEPYEQYF,TGCGCCAGCAGCTTGTCAGGGGAGCCCTACGAGCAGTACTTC
.,TRBJ1-1,TRBV7-8,.,CAVRWDTEAFF,TGTGCCGTTCGGTGGGACACTGAAGCTTTCTTT
TRBD2,TRBJ2-1,TRBV7-3,.,CASSITSDSYNEQFF,TGTGCCAGCAGCATCACTAGCGACTCCTACAATGAGCAGTTCTTC
TRBD1,TRBJ1-1,TRBV5-1,few,CASSNATGAEAFF,TGCGCCAGCAGCAACGCCACAGGGGCTGAAGCTTTCTTT